Below, one T cell receptor beta chain is given with its context. CDR1 and CDR2 from the germline V gene are SGHVS and FNYEAQ. Trimming removed 2 bases from V and 5 bases from J; junction bases left unmatched: 7. The CDR3 loop spans 16 amino acids. This record comes from a study of blood T cell repertoires in COVID-19. The wider study: COVID-19 samples, acute and convalescent, were from the United States, Italy and Spain. Sources were T cells, B-cell-depleted T cells, or PBMCs; the material itself was cDNA or gDNA.

Under the authors' procedure: Amplification of reference gene primers provided the estimated nucleated cell counts. The repertoire was sequenced with immunoSEQ multiplex PCR; TCRdb's copy has only in-frame clones and lacks some. The V and J calls and clone size were taken over from that table, and D and trimming were inferred from the DNA. Of 31,000 or so clones listed, more than 80% were seen once; the top ten hold 7.3%. Sequencing was done on a sample of peripheral blood. The chain joins TRBV7-6 to TRBJ2-2; 8 bases are shared with TRBD2. The clonotype was recovered from a human donor in a cohort sampled during active COVID-19. CDR3 sequence: CASSLWAGGRTGELFF. For the CDR3, the DNA is TGTGCCAGCAGCTTATGGGCGGGGGGCCGTACCGGGGAGCTGTTTTTT.